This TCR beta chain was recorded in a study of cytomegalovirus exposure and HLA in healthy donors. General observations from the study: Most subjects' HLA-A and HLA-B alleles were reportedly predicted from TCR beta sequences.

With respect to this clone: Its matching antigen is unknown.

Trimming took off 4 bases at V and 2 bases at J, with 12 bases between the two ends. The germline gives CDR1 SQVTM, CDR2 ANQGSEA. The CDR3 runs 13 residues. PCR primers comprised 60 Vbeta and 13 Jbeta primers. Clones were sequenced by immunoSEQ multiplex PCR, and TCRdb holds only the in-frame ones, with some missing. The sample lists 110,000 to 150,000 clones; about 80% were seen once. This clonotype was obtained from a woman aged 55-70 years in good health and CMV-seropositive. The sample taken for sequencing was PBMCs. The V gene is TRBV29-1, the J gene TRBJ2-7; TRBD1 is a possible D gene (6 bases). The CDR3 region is CSVGGQGAYEQYF. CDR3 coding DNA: TGCAGCGTTGGGGGGCAGGGAGCCTACGAGCAGTACTTC.